This TCR beta chain was captured by sequencing in a study of T-cell memory formation after mild COVID-19. Of note for this clonotype: Its antigen is undetermined.

This CDR3 has 17 residues. Germline V gives CDR1 ENHRY, CDR2 SYGVKD. The V gene lost 0 bases and the J gene lost 0 bases, with 12 bases spanning the gap. TCRdb re-called the 5' RACE reads through MiXCR, storing one row per CDR3 protein. The repertoire holds about 360,000 distinct CDR3 sequences, with 10% to 15% as singletons. Study observations and caveats: That cross-reactive memory joined was suggested by some responding clones appearing in pre-infection memory.

The V call is TRBV10-3, the J call TRBJ1-5; D not resolved. The sequenced material came from PBMCs or a T cell subset sorted from them (not recorded which). The sequence was obtained from a man between 18 and 29 years old who had mild COVID-19 (a few samples of this study predate the infection). Cell type and time point are not known. CDR3: CAISESGLGFSNQPQHF. In DNA form, the CDR3 reads TGTGCCATCAGTGAGTCGGGGTTGGGTTTTAGCAATCAGCCCCAGCATTTT.